Each of the 25 T cell receptor beta chains below was sequenced from the same sample in a study of blood T cell repertoires in COVID-19. Clones were read by immunoSEQ multiplex PCR, and TCRdb kept only the in-frame ones, dropping some. The table shows 100,000 or so clones, with 69% occurring only once. The sequencing sample was made of peripheral blood. These receptors all stem from a man at least 80 years old with acute or convalescent COVID-19.

This clone occurred many times. The rearrangement joins TRBV18 to TRBJ2-3; D remains unclear. Trimming cost V 4 bases and J 3 bases, with 11 bases left between them. The CDR3 runs to 14 residues. The germline V gene encodes CDR1 KGHSH and CDR2 LQKENI. This chain's CDR3 is CASSLYMVTDTQYF. The CDR3 DNA is TGTGCCAGCTCACTTTACATGGTAACAGATACGCAGTATTTT.

The V and J genes are TRBV19 and TRBJ1-2, with D perhaps TRBD1 (5 bases). This CDR3 is built from 13 residues. Trimming pared 6 bases from V and 4 bases from J, leaving 12 bases between. Germline CDR1 LNHDA, CDR2 SQIVND (reference sequence). The CDR3 DNA reads TGTGCCAGTAGCCCGACAGAGATCTATGGCTACACCTTC. Translation: CASSPTEIYGYTF.

V is TRBV7-9 and J is TRBJ2-7; 10 bases agree with TRBD1. The CDR3 totals 15 residues. With V trimmed by 5 bases and J by 5 bases, 9 bases remained unmatched. The V gene's germline CDR1 is SEHNR and CDR2 FQNEAQ (reference sequence). The DNA of the CDR3 is TGTGCCAGCAGCGGGTCCGGGACAGGGGACGACGAGCAGTACTTC. Protein product: CASSGSGTGDDEQYF.

This clone was detected a few times. CDR3 in DNA: TGTGCCAGTAGTTCCTCCGGGACAGGGTTTAGACTGTTTTTT. This translates into CASSSSGTGFRLFF. The genes are TRBV19 and TRBJ1-4, with TRBD1 matching 9 bases. The CDR3 runs to 14 residues. The germline gives CDR1 LNHDA, CDR2 SQIVND (reference sequence). V was pared by 5 bases and J by 13 bases, with 11 bases of the junction left unmatched.

The table lists this clone with a few counts. The chain recombines TRBV30 with TRBJ1-4; 7 positions match TRBD1. The CDR3 is made up of 13 amino acids. The V and J ends lost 5 bases and 3 bases, in that order; junction bases with no gene match: 3. Germline CDR1 GTSNPN, CDR2 SVGIG (reference sequence). As DNA, the CDR3 is TGTGCCTGGGAGGGACAGTCTAATGAAAAACTGTTTTTT. Protein sequence: CAWEGQSNEKLFF.

The chain links TRBV7-8 to TRBJ2-1; 7 bases map to TRBD2. Germline V gene sequence: CDR1 SGHVS, CDR2 FQNEAQ. With V trimmed by 1 base and J by 13 bases, 10 bases remained unmatched. This CDR3 contains 14 residues. The CDR3 loop is CASSLDRTRRFQFF. CDR3 bases: TGTGCCAGCAGCTTAGATAGGACTAGAAGGTTCCAGTTCTTC.

The rearrangement joins TRBV19 to TRBJ2-3, with TRBD2 identical over 7 bases. Germline trimming cut 8 bases from V and 2 bases from J; bases unmatched to any gene: 4. This CDR3 has 13 residues. Per germline, CDR1 LNHDA and CDR2 SQIVND (reference sequence). The CDR3 bases are TGTGCCAGTGAGAAGCGGGACACAGATACGCAGTATTTT. As protein: CASEKRDTDTQYF.

This chain links TRBV5-1 with TRBJ2-2; TRBD2 aligns across 9 bases. Germline trimming cut 0 bases from V and 7 bases from J; bases unmatched to any gene: 7. The CDR3 spans 16 residues. Germline CDR1 reads SGHRS; CDR2 reads YFSETQ. CDR3 coding DNA: TGCGCCAGCAGCTTGGGGTGGACTAGCGTTGGCGGGGAGCTGTTTTTT. This gives the protein CASSLGWTSVGGELFF.

The chain carries TRBV6-6 and TRBJ1-2; the D is unclear. The germline V and J ends were trimmed by 2 bases and 3 bases, with 16 bases remaining between them. Germline-derived CDR1 and CDR2 are MNHNY and SVGAGI (reference sequence). This CDR3 comprises 16 residues. The CDR3: CASSYPLERDDYGYTF. As DNA, the CDR3 is TGTGCCAGCAGTTACCCGTTGGAGAGAGATGACTATGGCTACACCTTC.

The chain employs TRBV28 and TRBJ2-2; 9 bases map to TRBD2. The CDR3 covers 15 residues. Unmatched junction bases numbered 6, after V lost 5 bases and J lost 5 bases. Germline CDR1 reads MDHEN; CDR2 reads SYDVKM. The CDR3 sequence is CASSRLADYTGELFF. The CDR3 DNA sequence: TGTGCCAGCAGTCGACTAGCGGACTATACCGGGGAGCTGTTTTTT.

J is TRBJ2-2 and V is TRBV10-3; 7 bases are shared with TRBD2. The trim removed 11 bases at V and 5 bases at J, leaving 8 bases unmatched. This CDR3 has 13 residues. CDR1 and CDR2 (germline): ENHRY, SYGVKD. CDR3 in amino acids: CAFQASGTGELFF. CDR3 in DNA: TGTGCCTTTCAGGCTAGCGGAACCGGGGAGCTGTTTTTT.

The chain uses TRBV7-9 and TRBJ2-7; 10 bases map to TRBD1. The germline V gene has CDR1 SEHNR and CDR2 FQNEAQ (reference sequence). V shed 4 bases, J shed 6 bases, and the junction held 6 bases outside the gene matches. This CDR3 contains 14 residues. CDR3 sequence reads: CASSYRDRGAEQYF. The CDR3, as DNA: TGTGCCAGCAGCTACCGGGACAGGGGTGCCGAGCAGTACTTC.

The chain is built from TRBV7-9 and TRBJ2-5; perhaps TRBD2 as D (6 bases). The ends were cut back, 5 bases at V and 1 base at J, with 14 bases in the middle. The CDR3 has 15 residues. Germline-derived CDR1 and CDR2 are SEHNR and FQNEAQ (reference sequence). The CDR3 DNA is TGTGCCAGCAGCCCAGCCGCGGGATTCCAAGAGACCCAGTACTTC. Its translation is CASSPAAGFQETQYF. The full variable domain, its missing parts supplied by reference TRBV7-9 and TRBJ2-5, is DTGVSQNPRHKITKRGQNVTFRCDPISEHNRLYWYRQTLGQGPEFLTYFQNEAQLEKSRLLSDRFSAERPKGSFSTLEIQRTEQGDSAMYLCASSPAAGFQETQYFGPGTRLLVL.

The J gene is TRBJ1-1, the V gene TRBV5-1, with TRBD1 as a possible D gene (5 bases). V was trimmed by 3 bases and J by 8 bases, leaving 17 bases between them. Germline-derived CDR1 and CDR2 are SGHRS and YFSETQ. The CDR3 has 14 amino acids. The CDR3 coding sequence is TGCGCCAGCAGCTGGGATCCTGGGGCCTCAGAAGCTTTCTTT. It specifies CASSWDPGASEAFF. Based on the CDR3 plus reference TRBV5-1 and TRBJ1-1, the full variable domain is KAGVTQTPRYLIKTRGQQVTLSCSPISGHRSVSWYQQTPGQGLQFLFEYFSETQRNKGNFPGRFSGRQFSNSRSEMNVSTLELGDSALYLCASSWDPGASEAFFGQGTRLTVV.

The gene calls are TRBV18 and TRBJ2-3; TRBD1 might be the D (5 bases). Trimming removed 5 bases from V and 2 bases from J, with 17 bases in between. Germline CDR1 KGHSH, CDR2 LQKENI. This CDR3 is 16 amino acids long. The CDR3 loop reads CASSSGHLWNTDTQYF. CDR3 sequence (DNA): TGTGCCAGCTCATCAGGACACCTGTGGAACACAGATACGCAGTATTTT. The full variable domain, with the rest looked up from reference TRBV18 and TRBJ2-3, is NAGVMQNPRHLVRRRGQEARLRCSPMKGHSHVYWYRQLPEEGLKFMVYLQKENIIDESGMPKERFSAEFPKEGPSILRIQQVVRGDSAAYFCASSSGHLWNTDTQYFGPGTRLTVL.

The chain is built from TRBV6-5 and TRBJ1-1, with a possible D match to TRBD1 (5 bases). Germline V gene lookup returns CDR1 MNHEY and CDR2 SVGAGI. V lost 9 bases and J 5 bases, leaving 7 bases between the germline ends. The CDR3 sequence is 10 residues long. CDR3 bases: TGTGCCAGTCAGGGAACTGAAGCTTTCTTT. Translating it yields CASQGTEAFF.

V and J are TRBV5-1 and TRBJ2-1; possibly TRBD2 for D (5 bases). Trimming removed 1 base at V and 7 bases at J, with 12 bases between. Germline V gene data show CDR1 as SGHRS and CDR2 as YFSETQ. The CDR3 is 14 residues long. The CDR3 DNA reads as TGCGCCAGCAGCTTGCAGGCTAGCAGTAATGAGCAGTTCTTC. Translation: CASSLQASSNEQFF.

J is TRBJ1-2 and V is TRBV5-1; 9 bases fit TRBD1. The germline gives CDR1 SGHRS, CDR2 YFSETQ. The CDR3 spans 14 residues. With 4 bases clipped from V and 8 bases from J, the junction kept 9 bases outside the gene matches. CDR3 sequence reads: CASSPDRGSRGYTF. Here the CDR3 DNA reads TGCGCCAGCAGCCCGGACAGGGGTTCACGCGGCTACACCTTC.

As regards this clone: The same CDR3 is also encoded by other DNA sequences in this sample. The rearrangement links TRBV9 to TRBJ1-5; 9 nucleotides align to TRBD1. CDR1 is SGDLS, CDR2 YYNGEE, per germline. With 4 bases clipped from V and 4 bases from J, the junction kept 3 bases outside the gene matches. The CDR3 length is 14 residues. CDR3 in DNA: TGTGCCAGCAGCCCGGGACAGGGAAATCAGCCCCAGCATTTT. It yields the protein CASSPGQGNQPQHF.

This clone was found a few times. The chain carries TRBV7-9 and TRBJ2-4, with D uncertain. The CDR3 has 16 amino acids. Germline CDR1 reads SEHNR; CDR2 reads FQNEAQ (reference sequence). V lost 0 bases and J 0 bases, leaving 9 bases between the germline ends. For the CDR3, the DNA is TGTGCCAGCAGCTTAGCGTTTTCCTTAGCCAAAAACATTCAGTACTTC. The encoded protein is CASSLAFSLAKNIQYF.

The chain joins TRBV5-6 to TRBJ2-1; D might be TRBD1 (6 bases). This CDR3 is 15 amino acids long. Germline V CDR1 and CDR2: SGHDT, YYEEEE. V was pared by 4 bases and J by 0 bases, with 11 bases between. The chain's CDR3 is CASSTIGGSYNEQFF. The CDR3, as DNA: TGTGCCAGCAGCACGATAGGGGGCTCCTACAATGAGCAGTTCTTC.

The genes are TRBV4-2 and TRBJ2-1; 12 bases line up with TRBD2. Germline values: CDR1 LGHNA, CDR2 YNFKEQ. V was clipped by 3 bases and J by 4 bases; unmatched bases: 10. This CDR3 comprises 18 residues. CDR3 nucleotide sequence: TGTGCCAGCAGCCAGGTACTAGCGGGAGGAACGGCTTACAATGAGCAGTTCTTC. This translates into CASSQVLAGGTAYNEQFF.

The chain has TRBV5-4 and TRBJ2-5; no clear D. CDR1 and CDR2 from the germline V gene are SGHNT and YYREEE (reference sequence). V was cut by 4 bases and J by 1 base, with 8 bases left in between. The CDR3 loop spans 13 amino acids. CDR3 amino acids: CASSPDSQETQYF. Here the CDR3 DNA reads TGTGCCAGCAGCCCCGACTCCCAAGAGACCCAGTACTTC.

The rearrangement joins TRBV29-1 to TRBJ1-2; 8 bases align to TRBD1. This CDR3 contains 11 residues. Germline CDR1 reads SQVTM; CDR2 reads ANQGSEA. Trimming removed 6 bases from V and 5 bases from J; junction bases left unmatched: 2. CDR3 sequence: CSVDRVYGYTF. Here the CDR3 DNA reads TGCAGCGTGGACAGGGTTTATGGCTACACCTTC.

This chain uses TRBV18 with TRBJ2-1; unclear D gene. CDR3 length equals 13 residues. Looked up from germline, CDR1 is KGHSH and CDR2 is LQKENI. V was pared by 3 bases and J by 4 bases, with 7 bases between. Here the CDR3 DNA reads TGTGCCAGCTCACCTTCAACTTACAATGAGCAGTTCTTC. It yields the protein CASSPSTYNEQFF.